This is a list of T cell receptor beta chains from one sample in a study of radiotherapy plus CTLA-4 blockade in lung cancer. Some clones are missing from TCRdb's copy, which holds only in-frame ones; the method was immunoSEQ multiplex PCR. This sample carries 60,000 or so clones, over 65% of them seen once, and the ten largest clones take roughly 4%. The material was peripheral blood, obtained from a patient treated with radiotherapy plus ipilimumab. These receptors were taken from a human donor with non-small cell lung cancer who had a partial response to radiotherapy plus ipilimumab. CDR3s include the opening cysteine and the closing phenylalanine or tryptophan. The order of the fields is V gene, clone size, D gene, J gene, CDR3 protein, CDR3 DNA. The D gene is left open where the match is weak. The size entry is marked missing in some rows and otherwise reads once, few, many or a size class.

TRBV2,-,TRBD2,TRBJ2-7,CASRATSGGDHEQYF,TGTGCCAGCAGGGCTACTAGCGGGGGGGACCACGAGCAGTACTTC
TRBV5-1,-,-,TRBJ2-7,CASSPVGYEQYF,TGCGCCAGCAGCCCGGTCGGGTACGAGCAGTACTTC
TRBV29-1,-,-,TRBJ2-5,CSVGPLTTGQETQYF,TGCAGCGTTGGTCCCTTGACTACGGGGCAAGAGACCCAGTACTTC
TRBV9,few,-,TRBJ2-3,CASSVESGPGRTDTQYF,TGTGCCAGCAGCGTAGAGTCCGGACCAGGGCGCACAGATACGCAGTATTTT
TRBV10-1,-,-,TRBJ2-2,CASSERRGRAGELFF,TGCGCCAGCAGTGAGAGGAGGGGGCGGGCCGGGGAGCTGTTTTTT
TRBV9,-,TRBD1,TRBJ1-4,CASSVGQGAQGEKLFF,TGTGCCAGCAGCGTAGGACAGGGGGCGCAGGGTGAAAAACTGTTTTTT
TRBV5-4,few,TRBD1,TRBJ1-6,CASSPGTANSPLHF,TGTGCCAGCAGCCCAGGGACAGCTAATTCACCCCTCCACTTT
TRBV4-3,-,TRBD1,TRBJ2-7,CASSQRQGAGEQYF,TGCGCCAGCAGCCAACGACAGGGGGCTGGCGAGCAGTACTTC
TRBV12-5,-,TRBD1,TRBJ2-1,CASLRDRVDNEQFF,TGTGCTAGCCTCCGGGACAGGGTCGACAATGAGCAGTTCTTC
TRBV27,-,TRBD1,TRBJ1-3,CASTFRDRISGNTIYF,TGTGCCAGCACCTTCCGGGACAGGATCTCTGGAAACACCATATATTTT
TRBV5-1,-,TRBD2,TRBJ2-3,CASSLPGGGTDTQYF,TGCGCCAGCAGCTTGCCGGGGGGAGGGACAGATACGCAGTATTTT
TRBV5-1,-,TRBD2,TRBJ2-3,CASSLVGSGGVGTQYF,TGCGCCAGCAGCTTGGTTGGTAGCGGGGGGGTCGGTACGCAGTATTTT
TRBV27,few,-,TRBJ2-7,CASSLSGEREQYF,TGTGCCAGCAGTTTATCCGGGGAGAGGGAGCAGTACTTC
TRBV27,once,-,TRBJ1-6,CASKDGMSSYNSPLHF,TGTGCCAGCAAGGACGGGATGAGCTCCTATAATTCACCCCTCCACTTT
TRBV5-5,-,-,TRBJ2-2,CASSRQTANTGELFF,TGTGCCAGCAGCCGACAGACGGCGAACACCGGGGAGCTGTTTTTT
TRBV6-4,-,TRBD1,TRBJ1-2,CASSASGTGNYGYTF,TGTGCCAGCAGTGCCTCCGGGACAGGGAACTATGGCTACACCTTC
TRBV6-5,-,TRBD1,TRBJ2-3,CASSYSRDRGSDTQYF,TGTGCCAGCAGTTACTCCCGGGACAGGGGGTCGGATACGCAGTATTTT
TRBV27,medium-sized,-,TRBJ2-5,CASSSNWGSQTQYF,TGTGCCAGCAGTTCGAACTGGGGCAGCCAGACCCAGTACTTC
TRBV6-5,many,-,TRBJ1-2,CASSPSEGGRGGYTF,TGTGCCAGCAGCCCTTCGGAGGGGGGGCGAGGTGGCTACACCTTC
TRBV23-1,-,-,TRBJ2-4,CASSQRDTGKNIQYF,TGCGCCAGCAGTCAAAGGGACACGGGCAAAAACATTCAGTACTTC
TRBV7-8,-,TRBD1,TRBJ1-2,CASSLGTGGGYTF,TGTGCCAGTAGCTTAGGAACAGGGGGAGGCTACACCTTC
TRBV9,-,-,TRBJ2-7,CASSTPEADFYEQYF,TGTGCCAGCAGCACCCCTGAGGCAGACTTCTACGAGCAGTACTTC
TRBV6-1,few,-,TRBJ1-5,CASSESGIGGQPQHF,TGTGCCAGCAGTGAATCTGGGATCGGGGGTCAGCCCCAGCATTTT
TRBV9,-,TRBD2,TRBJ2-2,CASSVREGNTGELFF,TGTGCCAGCAGCGTCAGGGAGGGGAACACCGGGGAGCTGTTTTTT
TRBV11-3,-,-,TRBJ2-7,CASSPPGTYEQYF,TGTGCCAGCAGCCCCCCCGGGACCTACGAGCAGTACTTC
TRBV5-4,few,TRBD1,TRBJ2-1,CASSLGQGPYNEQFF,TGTGCCAGCAGCTTGGGACAGGGACCCTACAATGAGCAGTTCTTC
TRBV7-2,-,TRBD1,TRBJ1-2,CASSLGGQAHYGYTF,TGTGCCAGCAGCTTGGGAGGACAGGCCCACTATGGCTACACCTTC
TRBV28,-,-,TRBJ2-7,CASSMAGTLKPYEQYF,TGTGCCAGCAGTATGGCTGGGACACTTAAGCCCTACGAGCAGTACTTC
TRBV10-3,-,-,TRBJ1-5,CAISQDAGGPQPQHF,TGTGCCATCAGTCAAGACGCGGGCGGTCCCCAGCCCCAGCATTTT
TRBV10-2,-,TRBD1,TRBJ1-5,CASSDRGSNQPQHF,TGCGCCAGCAGTGACAGGGGGAGCAATCAGCCCCAGCATTTT
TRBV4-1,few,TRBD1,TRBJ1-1,CASSQGDRGTEAFF,TGCGCCAGCAGCCAAGGGGACAGGGGCACTGAAGCTTTCTTT
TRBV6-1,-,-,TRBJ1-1,CASTRETTEAFF,TGTGCCAGCACCCGGGAGACAACTGAAGCTTTCTTT
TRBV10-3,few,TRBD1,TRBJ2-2,CAIRRQGTETGELFF,TGTGCCATCAGACGACAGGGGACTGAAACCGGGGAGCTGTTTTTT
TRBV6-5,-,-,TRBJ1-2,CASSYSIGGGYTF,TGTGCCAGCAGTTACTCGATCGGGGGGGGCTACACCTTC
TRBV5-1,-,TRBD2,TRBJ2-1,CASSLVGGGAHEQFF,TGCGCCAGCAGCTTGGTGGGCGGGGGGGCTCATGAGCAGTTCTTC
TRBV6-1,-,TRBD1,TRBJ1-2,CASTTGQTNYGYTF,TGTGCCAGCACAACGGGACAGACTAACTATGGCTACACCTTC
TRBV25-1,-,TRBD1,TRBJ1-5,CASSETGYNQPQHF,TGTGCCAGCAGTGAGACAGGGTACAATCAGCCCCAGCATTTT
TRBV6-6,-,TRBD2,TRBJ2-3,CASSHGGTDTQYF,TGTGCCAGCAGTCACGGGGGGACAGATACGCAGTATTTT
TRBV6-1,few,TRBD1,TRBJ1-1,CASSGGTGSPLRAFF,TGTGCCAGCAGTGGTGGGACAGGGTCTCCACTGCGGGCTTTCTTT
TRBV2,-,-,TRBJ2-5,CASSEAWGVETQYF,TGTGCCAGCAGTGAAGCATGGGGGGTAGAGACCCAGTACTTC
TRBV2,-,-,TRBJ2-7,CAITPGNSYEQYF,TGTGCCATCACTCCAGGTAACTCCTACGAGCAGTACTTC
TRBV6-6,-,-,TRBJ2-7,CASSYSGASYEQYF,TGTGCCAGCAGTTACTCTGGGGCTTCCTACGAGCAGTACTTC